The sequence of this T cell receptor (beta chain) was determined in a study of blood T cell repertoires in COVID-19. Across the whole study: Samples of COVID-19 (acute and convalescent) were obtained from the United States, Italy and Spain.

Profiling relied on immunoSEQ multiplex PCR, and the TCRdb table lists in-frame clones only, not all of them. The sample carries 200,000 to 250,000 clones, approximately 90% recorded once. The V gene end was trimmed by 4 bases and the J gene end by 5 bases; junction bases not matched to a gene: 8. The germline V gene has CDR1 SEHNR and CDR2 FQNEAQ (reference sequence). This CDR3 spans 15 amino acids. This receptor was taken from a man aged 30 to 45 with COVID-19, enrolled during active disease. Sequencing input: peripheral blood. The J gene is TRBJ2-1, the V gene TRBV7-9, with 7 bases identical to TRBD2. The CDR3 sequence is CASSSPLAQNNEQFF. CDR3 sequence (DNA): TGTGCCAGCAGCTCCCCACTAGCGCAGAACAATGAGCAGTTCTTC.